Given below is one T cell receptor beta chain in context. Its target is unknown. Sorting of CD4+ naive, central memory, regulatory and stem cell-like memory cells was performed via CD45RO/CCR7/CD25/CD127/CD95/CD27. The data were obtained in a study of beta chain features in type 1 diabetes. Whole-study findings and limits: The naive, central memory and Treg TCRB repertoires looked more alike in patients than they did in healthy donors. PCR might favor shorter templates, but any such skew would affect patients and controls equally. Lower insertion and higher deletion counts appeared at VDJ junctions in type 1 diabetes patients.

V was pared by 4 bases and J by 2 bases, with 5 bases of the junction left unmatched. This CDR3 is built from 14 residues. Germline-derived CDR1 and CDR2 are SGHRS and YFSETQ. All of the isolated RNA was reverse transcribed, so expressed TCRB transcripts were sequenced. Sequencing used immunoSEQ multiplex PCR; TCRdb keeps in-frame clones, though not all of them. Of 300,000 to 350,000 clones in the sample, roughly a fifth were seen once. The receptor was derived from a woman between 18 and 30 years old in good health. This chain links TRBV5-1 with TRBJ1-1; 7 nucleotides match TRBD1. Sequencing was done on a sample of naive CD4+ T cells from blood. CDR3 sequence reads: CASSVDRLNTEAFF. For the CDR3, the DNA is TGCGCCAGCAGCGTGGACAGGCTTAACACTGAAGCTTTCTTT.